What follows describes a single T cell receptor beta chain. Its cognate antigen is unknown. Of the isolated RNA, all was reverse transcribed, and so the sequenced material was expressed TCRB transcripts. The repertoire was sequenced with immunoSEQ multiplex PCR; TCRdb's copy has only in-frame clones and lacks some. The table shows some 900,000 clones, with 15% to 20% occurring only once. Germline V gives CDR1 SQVTM, CDR2 ANQGSEA. This CDR3 has 14 residues. The sample originates from a study of beta chain features in type 1 diabetes. Around 0.12 L of blood, on average, came from one heparinised draw per donor. Findings and limits, study-wide: PCR might favor shorter templates, equally in patients and controls.

The receptor's source is a woman between 18 and 30 years old in good health. The chain recombines TRBV29-1 with TRBJ2-5, with 10 nucleotides matching TRBD2. The DNA end lines up better with TRBJ2-7; the J call may be wrong. The sample consisted of naive CD4+ T cells from blood. Written as DNA, the CDR3 is TGCAGCGTTGAAACCCTAGCGGGAGCGTACGAGCAGTACTTC. Its translation is CSVETLAGAYEQYF.